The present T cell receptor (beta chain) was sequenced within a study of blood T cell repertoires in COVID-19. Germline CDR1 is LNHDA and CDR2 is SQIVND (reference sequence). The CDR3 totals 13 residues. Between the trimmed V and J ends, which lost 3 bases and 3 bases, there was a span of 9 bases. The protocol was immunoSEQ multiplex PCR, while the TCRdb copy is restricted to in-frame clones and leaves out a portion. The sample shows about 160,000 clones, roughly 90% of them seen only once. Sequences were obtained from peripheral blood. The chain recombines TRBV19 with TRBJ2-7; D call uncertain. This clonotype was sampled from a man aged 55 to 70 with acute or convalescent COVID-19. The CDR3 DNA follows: TGTGCCAGTAGTATGTTCCCCAGCTACGAGCAGTACTTC. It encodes CASSMFPSYEQYF.